The entry below gives a single T cell receptor (beta chain) sequence along with its context. Germline V gene lookup returns CDR1 SGHTA and CDR2 FQGNSA. The CDR3 is 16 amino acids. V gave up 1 base and J gave up 2 bases, with 13 bases separating them. This record comes from a study of T cell changes during pregnancy in multiple sclerosis. Using immunoSEQ multiplex PCR, the repertoire was profiled, and TCRdb retains in-frame clones only, with some absent. The data contain 45,000 to 50,000 clones, roughly 92% of them seen just once; the ten biggest clones take up 0.3% to 0.45%. The material sequenced was CD4+ T cells from peripheral blood mononuclear cells, taken in the second trimester of pregnancy. This TCR was recovered from a female donor in good health, enrolled as a control in a pregnancy study. This rearrangement joins TRBV7-2 to TRBJ2-3, with D possibly TRBD1 on 5 matching bases. CDR3: CASSLVVRQYTDTQYF. CDR3 in DNA: TGTGCCAGCAGCTTAGTTGTGCGACAGTACACAGATACGCAGTATTTT.